The T cell receptor beta chain described here comes from a study of blood T cell repertoires in COVID-19. Whole-study context: Italy, Spain and the United States were the sources of the convalescent and acute COVID-19 samples. The cDNA or gDNA used as material had been derived from T cells, B-cell-depleted T cells, or PBMCs.

Germline V gene sequence: CDR1 SGHTA, CDR2 FQGNSA. The CDR3 spans 15 residues. V dropped 1 base and J dropped 5; count of bases not matched to a gene: 5. The repertoire was sequenced with immunoSEQ multiplex PCR; TCRdb's copy has only in-frame clones and lacks some. Among some 270,000 clones listed, about four fifths were seen once. The TCR sequence derives from a woman aged 40 to 50 who had recovered from COVID-19. Sequencing used peripheral blood. This chain uses TRBV7-2 with TRBJ2-7; 10 positions agree with TRBD2. CDR3 DNA sequence: TGTGCCAGCAGCTTAGTGGCTAGCGGGGGCAACGAGCAGTACTTC. Amino acids: CASSLVASGGNEQYF.